The clone carrying this TCR beta chain was seen a few times. The antigen is not known. The CDR3 has 11 amino acids. Germline CDR1 is DFQATT and CDR2 is SNEGSKA (reference sequence). The treatment is: approximately 18 received Ad26.COV2.S at low or high dose, single or two shots; several received placebo; per-sample allocation not given. Sampling occurred on day 63 after the first vaccine or placebo injection. An Ad26 vector expressing Wuhan-strain SARS-CoV-2 spike constituted the vaccine. Clones were sequenced by immunoSEQ multiplex PCR, and TCRdb holds only the in-frame ones, with some missing. The table has about 370,000 clones, roughly nine tenths seen once; the top ten hold under 4%. This record belongs to a study of Ad26.COV2.S vaccination and SARS-CoV-2 variants. Study details: Enrolled in COV1001, the donor was in the Ad26.COV2.S trial arm, which received the vaccine.

Study observations and caveats: Spike-specific TCR breadth was greater after Ad26.COV2.S than placebo.

The V and J genes are TRBV20-1 and TRBJ1-1; D uncertain. Here the sequenced sample was peripheral blood, taken in a trial of Ad26.COV2.S vaccine versus placebo. The receptor's source is a person between 18 and 59 years old who received the Ad26.COV2.S COVID-19 vaccine or a placebo. CDR3 sequence (DNA): TGCACTGTGGTCCTGAACACTGAAGCTTTCTTT. Amino acids: CTVVLNTEAFF.